This T cell receptor beta chain was profiled in a study of T cell responses to AZD1222 COVID-19 vaccine. Notes on the study in general: Breadth and depth of Spike-specific TCRs rose after two AZD1222 doses. Spike-wide coverage was observed for vaccine-associated CD4 TCRs, with dominant responses at 160-218 and 743-854. Baseline seropositives among AZD1222 recipients totaled only 5 or 6. Repertoires were obtained only post-peak T cell response.

A word on this clone: No antigen is known for it.

TCRdb keeps only in-frame clones here, not all; method: immunoSEQ multiplex PCR. This sample has some 130,000 clones, with 75% to 90% found just once. The CDR3 is 13 amino acids. Per germline, CDR1 GTSNPN and CDR2 SVGIG (reference sequence). Trimming took 3 bases from V and 4 from J, leaving 12 bases between them. The origin of this receptor is an adult in good health. The chain uses TRBV30 and TRBJ1-2; D is undetermined. The sequences come from peripheral blood, collected on day 0 of AZD1222 vaccination. Written as DNA, the CDR3 is TGTGCCTGGAGGCAAGGATTCCTCTATGGCTACACCTTC. Translated: CAWRQGFLYGYTF.